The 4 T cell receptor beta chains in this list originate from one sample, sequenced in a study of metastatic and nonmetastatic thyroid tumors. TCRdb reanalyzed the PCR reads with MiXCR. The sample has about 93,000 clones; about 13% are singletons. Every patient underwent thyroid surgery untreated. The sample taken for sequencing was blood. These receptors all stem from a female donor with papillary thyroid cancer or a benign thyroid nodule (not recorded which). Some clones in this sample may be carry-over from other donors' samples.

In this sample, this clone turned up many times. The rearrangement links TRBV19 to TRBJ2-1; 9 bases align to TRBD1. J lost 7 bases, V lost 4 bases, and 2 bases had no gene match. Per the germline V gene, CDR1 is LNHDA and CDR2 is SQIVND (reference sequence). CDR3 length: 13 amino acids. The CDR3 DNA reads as TGTGCCAGTAGTAGGACAGGGGATAATGAGCAGTTCTTC. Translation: CASSRTGDNEQFF.

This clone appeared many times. CDR3 loop: CASSQGGRGETQYF. Written as DNA, the CDR3 is TGTGCCAGCAGCCAGGGGGGGCGCGGAGAGACCCAGTACTTC. V gene TRBV7-2 combines with J gene TRBJ2-5; D might be TRBD1 or TRBD2, each matching 7 bases. Between the trimmed V and J ends, which lost 5 bases and 4 bases, there was a span of 14 bases. Germline loops: CDR1 SGHTA, CDR2 FQGNSA. The CDR3 consists of 14 residues.

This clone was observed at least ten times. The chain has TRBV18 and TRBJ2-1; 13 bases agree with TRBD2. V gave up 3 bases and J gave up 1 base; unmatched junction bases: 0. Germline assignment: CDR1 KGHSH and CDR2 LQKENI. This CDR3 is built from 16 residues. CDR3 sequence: CASSPGLAGSYNEQFF. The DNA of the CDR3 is TGTGCCAGCTCACCGGGACTAGCGGGATCCTACAATGAGCAGTTCTTC.

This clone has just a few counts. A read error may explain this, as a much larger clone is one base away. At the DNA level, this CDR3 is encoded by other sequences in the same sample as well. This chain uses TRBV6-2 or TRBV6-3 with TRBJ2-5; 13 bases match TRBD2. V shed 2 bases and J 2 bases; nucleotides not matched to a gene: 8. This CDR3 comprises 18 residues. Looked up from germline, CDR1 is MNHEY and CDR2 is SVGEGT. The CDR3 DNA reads TGTGCCAGCAGTTACACCCTTGGACTAGCGGGAGAACAAGAGACCCAGTACTTC. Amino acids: CASSYTLGLAGEQETQYF.